Below are 30 T cell receptor beta chains sequenced from a single sample in a study of vaccination and CD4 T cells after COVID-19. Their target antigens are unknown. An Oncomine TCR Beta short-read assay was used to sequence the DNA from cultured CD4+ T cells. TCRdb redid the calling of the PCR reads with MiXCR, one entry per CDR3 protein. The table lists approximately 8,800 distinct CDR3 sequences, about 61% of them singletons, with approximately 40% in the top ten. Treatment of the sample: 10-day PBMC culture with coronavirus spike peptide pools or control peptides (ViraFEST assay). The specimen was CD4+ T cells from blood, cultured in vitro. Receptor source: a human donor who had recovered from COVID-19.

This clonotype was picked up one time. CDR3 coding DNA: TGTGCCAGCAGGGGGACTAGCGGGGGGGCAGGTACGCAGTATTTT. Protein: CASRGTSGGAGTQYF. J is TRBJ2-3 and V is TRBV12-3 or TRBV12-4; 16 nucleotides agree with TRBD2. V dropped 6 bases and J dropped 8; count of bases not matched to a gene: 5. The CDR3 length is 15 residues.

This clonotype was counted only a few times. The V call is TRBV19, the J call TRBJ1-6; D is possibly TRBD1 (5 bases). This CDR3 region has 18 residues. Germline V CDR1 and CDR2: LNHDA, SQIVND (reference sequence). V dropped 1 base and J dropped 7 bases, with 20 bases sitting between them. CDR3 in amino acids: CASSIATAGTEVNSPLHF. CDR3 in DNA: TGTGCCAGTAGTATAGCCACCGCCGGGACGGAGGTGAATTCACCCCTCCACTTT.

This clonotype has a handful of counts. This chain links TRBV21-1 with TRBJ2-3; the table's D call TRBD2 went unverified against the DNA. TRBV21-1 is annotated as a pseudogene. This CDR3 is 15 amino acids long. DNA for the CDR3: TGTGCCAGCAGCAAAAGGCGGTGCGGGACAGATACGCAGTATTTT. This codes for CASSKRRCGTDTQYF.

V is TRBV6-2 or TRBV6-3 and J is TRBJ2-5; the D gene could be TRBD1 or TRBD2 (5 bases each). This CDR3 has 15 amino acids. Trimming removed 3 bases from V and 5 bases from J, with 16 bases in between. CDR1 and CDR2 from the germline V gene are MNHEY and SVGEGT. CDR3 bases: TGTGCCAGCAGTTATGGCCTTCGGGGCTGGGAGACCCAGTACTTC. This encodes CASSYGLRGWETQYF.

The chain links TRBV20-1 to TRBJ1-2, with 7 bases matching TRBD1. Germline CDR1 DFQATT, CDR2 SNEGSKA (reference sequence). There are 15 residues in the CDR3. V was clipped by 6 bases and J by 7 bases; unmatched bases: 17. The CDR3 sequence: CSAEPQGQVLLGYTF. CDR3 coding DNA: TGCAGTGCCGAGCCTCAAGGACAGGTTCTTCTTGGCTACACCTTC.

A note on this clonotype: Germline is not matched at one junction end, which may reflect a read error. The chain is built from TRBV7-2 and TRBJ2-5; 10 bases are shared with TRBD2. CDR3 length: 15 amino acids. Germline-derived CDR1 and CDR2 are SGHTA and FQGNSA. The DNA of the CDR3 is TGTGCCAGCGGCTTGACTAGCGGGTCGCAAGAGACCCAGTACTTC. Encoded protein: CASGLTSGSQETQYF. Looking up the rest from reference TRBV7-2 and TRBJ2-5 gives the full variable domain: GAGVSQSPSNKVTEKGKDVELRCDPISGHTALYWYRQSLGQGLEFLIYFQGNSAPDKSGLPSDRFSAERTGGSVSTLTIQRTQQEDSAVYLCASGLTSGSQETQYFGPGTRLLVL.

The CDR3 coding sequence is TGCGCCAGCAGTCAATCTATGGGACAGGGAATTTCACCCCTCCACTTT. Translated, it gives CASSQSMGQGISPLHF. J is TRBJ1-6 and V is TRBV23-1, with 9 positions matching TRBD1. TRBV23-1 qualifies as an ORF whose function is uncertain. Trimming took 0 bases from V and 9 from J; bases not matched to a gene: 6. The CDR3 covers 16 residues.

This clonotype was observed a single time. J is TRBJ2-7 and V is TRBV6-4; 7 positions agree with TRBD2. Germline V gives CDR1 MRHNA, CDR2 SNTAGT. After removal of 9 bases from V and 0 bases from J, the junction contained 11 bases not matched to a gene. This CDR3 spans 15 amino acids. The chain's CDR3 is CARSLGEGSSYEQYF. The CDR3 coding sequence is TGTGCCAGGTCTCTGGGGGAGGGGAGCTCCTACGAGCAGTACTTC.

The chain couples TRBV2 to TRBJ2-2; the D is unclear. Per the germline V gene, CDR1 is SNHLY and CDR2 is FYNNEI. Deletions cut 7 bases from V and 7 bases from J, with 10 bases between. CDR3 size: 12 residues. The chain's CDR3 is CASIDDGGELFF. The CDR3 DNA sequence: TGTGCCAGCATCGACGATGGCGGGGAGCTGTTTTTT.

The genes are TRBV6-1 and TRBJ2-2; 7 positions agree with TRBD2. Germline lookup yields CDR1 MNHNS and CDR2 SASEGT. V shed 1 base, J shed 1 base, and the junction held 3 bases outside the gene matches. This CDR3 comprises 16 residues. CDR3 loop: CASSEGGGVNTGELFF. The CDR3 nucleotides read TGTGCCAGCAGTGAAGGGGGAGGGGTGAACACCGGGGAGCTGTTTTTT.

The rearrangement joins TRBV2 to TRBJ1-3; D is unclear. V was pared by 4 bases and J by 0 bases, with 10 bases between. This CDR3 region has 15 residues. Germline V gene lookup returns CDR1 SNHLY and CDR2 FYNNEI. This chain's CDR3 is CASSVDWSSGNTIYF. The CDR3 coding sequence is TGTGCCAGCAGTGTCGACTGGAGCTCTGGAAACACCATATATTTT.

This clonotype was counted a few times. This chain uses TRBV7-2 with TRBJ2-5, with D hard to call. Germline lookup yields CDR1 SGHTA and CDR2 FQGNSA. This CDR3 is built from 11 residues. Trimming removed 7 bases at V and 5 bases at J, with 8 bases between. CDR3 amino acids: CASTPRETQYF. In nucleotides, the CDR3 is TGTGCCAGCACCCCCAGGGAGACCCAGTACTTC.

This clonotype came up a few times. The rearrangement links TRBV27 to TRBJ1-2; D possibly corresponds to TRBD1 (6 bases). With 6 bases removed from V and 4 bases from J, the gap between germline ends came to 18 bases. Per the germline V gene, CDR1 is MNHEY and CDR2 is SMNVEV (reference sequence). The CDR3 consists of 15 residues. The CDR3, as DNA: TGTGCCAGCAGCTGGGGGGGGGGCGCAGTCTATGGCTACACCTTC. Amino acid sequence: CASSWGGGAVYGYTF.

The genes are TRBV10-3 and TRBJ2-7; 10 bases line up with TRBD1. CDR3 length equals 13 residues. Germline CDR1 and CDR2: ENHRY and SYGVKD. V shed 5 bases and J 6 bases; nucleotides not matched to a gene: 4. The chain's CDR3 is CAISRDRGLEQYF. The CDR3 DNA is TGTGCCATCAGTAGGGACAGGGGACTCGAGCAGTACTTC.

The chain joins TRBV20-1 to TRBJ1-4, with D perhaps matching TRBD1 (5 bases). V dropped 1 base and J dropped 8 bases, with 14 bases sitting between them. The CDR3 runs to 14 residues. The V gene's germline CDR1 is DFQATT and CDR2 SNEGSKA (reference sequence). The CDR3 region is CSARGGWGSEKLFF. The CDR3 DNA is TGCAGTGCTAGAGGGGGCTGGGGAAGCGAAAAACTGTTTTTT.

In DNA, the CDR3 is TGTGCCAGCAGCTTAGACGGGACAGGTGAAGCTTTCTTT. It yields the protein CASSLDGTGEAFF. This chain links TRBV11-3 with TRBJ1-1; 8 bases are a match to TRBD1. Germline CDR1 is SGHNT and CDR2 is YENEEA. Unmatched junction bases numbered 1, after V lost 0 bases and J lost 7 bases. This CDR3 is 13 amino acids long.

The chain links TRBV7-9 to TRBJ2-3, with D perhaps TRBD1 (5 bases). There are 15 residues in the CDR3. V dropped 0 bases and J dropped 1 base, with 8 bases sitting between them. Germline V gives CDR1 SEHNR, CDR2 FQNEAQ (reference sequence). The CDR3 protein is CASSLAYRRTDTQYF. The CDR3 region has the DNA TGTGCCAGCAGCTTAGCGTACAGGCGCACAGATACGCAGTATTTT.

This clonotype was detected a few times. This chain uses TRBV20-1 with TRBJ1-1, with 7 bases matching TRBD1. CDR3 length: 12 residues. CDR1 DFQATT and CDR2 SNEGSKA come from the germline V gene (reference sequence). Losses at the gene ends were 6 bases for V and 5 bases for J; bases not matched to a gene: 6. Here the CDR3 reads CSALDRVTEAFF. In nucleotides, the CDR3 is TGCAGTGCCCTAGACAGGGTAACTGAAGCTTTCTTT.

The rearrangement links TRBV10-3 to TRBJ2-2; 11 nucleotides line up with TRBD2. CDR1 and CDR2 from the germline V gene are ENHRY and SYGVKD. With 3 bases clipped from V and 3 bases from J, the junction kept 3 bases outside the gene matches. The CDR3 runs to 16 residues. The CDR3 DNA sequence: TGTGCCATCAGTGAACCTAGCGGGAGGTACACCGGGGAGCTGTTTTTT. Residues: CAISEPSGRYTGELFF.

This CDR3 is CASSPSYDYGYTF. In DNA form, the CDR3 reads TGTGCCAGCAGCCCTTCTTACGACTATGGCTACACCTTC. The J gene is TRBJ1-2, the V gene TRBV7-6; D remains unclear. Germline assignment: CDR1 SGHVS and CDR2 FNYEAQ. V was trimmed by 5 bases and J by 3 bases, leaving 10 bases between them. The length of the CDR3 is 13 residues.

The rearrangement uses TRBV5-1 and TRBJ2-5; D could derive from TRBD1 or TRBD2 (6 bases each). The CDR3 sequence is 16 residues long. CDR1 SGHRS and CDR2 YFSETQ come from the germline V gene. The ends were cut back, 0 bases at V and 5 bases at J, with 17 bases in the middle. The CDR3 spells CASSLGTGAAFETQYF. The CDR3, as DNA: TGCGCCAGCAGCTTGGGAACGGGGGCGGCATTCGAGACCCAGTACTTC.

This sequence joins TRBV20-1 and TRBJ2-5; 9 bases match TRBD2. Per the germline V gene, CDR1 is DFQATT and CDR2 is SNEGSKA (reference sequence). Trimming cost V 5 bases and J 5 bases; bases outside gene matches: 9. The CDR3 loop spans 14 amino acids. CDR3 sequence (DNA): TGCAGTGCTCCACGGGGTAGCGGGAGTGAGACCCAGTACTTC. Protein product: CSAPRGSGSETQYF.

The chain is built from TRBV24-1 and TRBJ2-7, with no clear D. Germline V lookup: CDR1 KGHDR, CDR2 SFDVKD. This CDR3 region has 16 residues. Trimming pared 3 bases from V and 2 bases from J, leaving 16 bases between. In DNA form, the CDR3 reads TGTGCCACCAGTGATCCCTGCAGGTTGATCCCCTACGAGCAGTACTTC. Protein: CATSDPCRLIPYEQYF.

The J gene is TRBJ1-2, the V gene TRBV7-9; no firm D call. V was pared by 5 bases and J by 2 bases, with 12 bases between. This CDR3 spans 14 amino acids. In germline, CDR1 is SEHNR, CDR2 FQNEAQ (reference sequence). CDR3 DNA sequence: TGTGCCAGCAGCCCCCCGCAGGAGAACTATGGCTACACCTTC. The encoded protein is CASSPPQENYGYTF.

The V gene is TRBV12-3 or TRBV12-4, the J gene TRBJ1-1; D gene uncertain. The CDR3 has 14 residues. The germline V and J ends were trimmed by 3 bases and 0 bases, with 8 bases remaining between them. CDR3 nucleotide sequence: TGTGCCAGCAGTTTTAGGCTGATGAACACTGAAGCTTTCTTT. It encodes CASSFRLMNTEAFF.

This clonotype has only a few counts. This chain links TRBV20-1 with TRBJ1-5; unclear D gene. The V gene's germline CDR1 is DFQATT and CDR2 SNEGSKA (reference sequence). V was cut by 0 bases and J by 5 bases, with 8 bases left in between. The CDR3 totals 13 residues. CDR3 amino acids: CSARDKGYQPQHF. CDR3 coding DNA: TGCAGTGCTAGAGATAAGGGTTATCAGCCCCAGCATTTT.

The chain carries TRBV19 and TRBJ2-7, with 7 bases matching TRBD2. This CDR3 spans 16 amino acids. V lost 3 bases and J lost 6; bases outside the gene matches: 14. Looked up from germline, CDR1 is LNHDA and CDR2 is SQIVND (reference sequence). This CDR3 reads CASSISAGAPIGEQYF. The DNA of the CDR3 is TGTGCCAGTAGTATTTCGGCGGGAGCCCCCATAGGCGAGCAGTACTTC.

The chain links TRBV14 to TRBJ1-6; TRBD1 is a possible D gene (5 bases). The CDR3 is 15 residues long. Between the trimmed V and J ends, which lost 5 bases and 9 bases, there was a span of 17 bases. Germline V gene sequence: CDR1 SGHDN, CDR2 FVKESK. In DNA, the CDR3 is TGTGCCAGCAGCAGTCAACGGGGCTCGACTTCACCCCTCCACTTT. Residues: CASSSQRGSTSPLHF.

This chain uses TRBV30 with TRBJ1-2; D not resolved. This CDR3 region has 12 residues. The V gene lost 6 bases and the J gene lost 6 bases, with 14 bases spanning the gap. CDR1 is GTSNPN and CDR2 is SVGIG in the germline V gene (reference sequence). CDR3 DNA sequence: TGTGCCTGCTACCTACGCTTCGATGGCTACACCTTC. Protein sequence: CACYLRFDGYTF.

The chain couples TRBV7-2 to TRBJ1-2, with D unresolved. In germline, CDR1 is SGHTA, CDR2 FQGNSA. The CDR3 has 15 residues. V lost 3 bases, J lost 0 bases, and 11 bases lay in between. In DNA form, the CDR3 reads TGTGCCAGCAGCTTGGAAAGCACAGCTAACTATGGCTACACCTTC. This sequence encodes CASSLESTANYGYTF.